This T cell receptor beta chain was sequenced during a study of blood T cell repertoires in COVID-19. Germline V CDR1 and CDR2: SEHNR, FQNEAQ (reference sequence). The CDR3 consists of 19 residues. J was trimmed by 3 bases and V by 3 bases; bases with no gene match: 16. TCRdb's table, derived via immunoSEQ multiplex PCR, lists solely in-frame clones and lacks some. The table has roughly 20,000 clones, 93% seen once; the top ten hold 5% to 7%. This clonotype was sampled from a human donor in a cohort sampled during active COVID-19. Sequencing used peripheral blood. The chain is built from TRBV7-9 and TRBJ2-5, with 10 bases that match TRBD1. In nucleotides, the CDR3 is TGTGCCAGCAGCTTGACGACAGGGGGCGTTTACGATGGTAAAGAGACCCAGTACTTC. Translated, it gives CASSLTTGGVYDGKETQYF.